This TCR beta chain was profiled in a study of T cells after posttransplantation cyclophosphamide. This clone was recorded many times. Profiling relied on immunoSEQ multiplex PCR, and the TCRdb table lists in-frame clones only, not all of them. The sample shows roughly 16,000 clones, none of them appearing just once. A marrow graft followed busulfan-fludarabine conditioning, with cyclophosphamide on days +3 and +4. From germline, CDR1 is SGHDT and CDR2 YYEEEE. Trimming took 3 bases from V and 2 from J, leaving 18 bases between them. The CDR3 is 16 amino acids. The rearrangement joins TRBV5-6 to TRBJ2-7; D might be TRBD2 (6 bases). The sequence derives from a female patient under 45 who received an allogeneic stem cell transplant from a related donor, was CMV-positive, and had no GVHD. These T cells may partly come from the graft donor. This sample comprised PBMCs, obtained after allogeneic stem cell transplant with posttransplant cyclophosphamide. In DNA form, the CDR3 reads TGTGCCAGCAGCTCGGGAGTATTTTTAGAGGCCTACGAGCAGTACTTC. The encoded protein is CASSSGVFLEAYEQYF. The variable domain in full, completed from reference TRBV5-6 and TRBJ2-7, reads DAGVTQSPTHLIKTRGQQVTLRCSPKSGHDTVSWYQQALGQGPQFIFQYYEEEERQRGNFPDRFSGHQFPNYSSELNVNALLLGDSALYLCASSSGVFLEAYEQYFGPGTRLTVT.